What follows are 29 T cell receptor beta chains derived from one specimen sequenced in a study of blood T cell repertoires in COVID-19 (dated by TCRdb to 2018 to 2021). Library preparation was by the immunoSEQ multiplex PCR assay. What TCRdb holds here is the immuneACCESS table cut down to in-frame rearrangements. Part of the clones is not present; checked against another copy, under half of the missing clones reflect an unresolved V gene, and the others are unexplained. This sample holds fewer than 200,000 clones; approximately 90% were observed only once. Clones ranked in the top ten supply around 2% of the sample. The sequencing input was peripheral blood. The receptors were sampled from a man in his fifties or sixties who had recovered from COVID-19.

This clone has just a few counts. V is TRBV11-3 and J is TRBJ2-2; D may be TRBD2 (6 bases). Germline-derived CDR1 and CDR2 are SGHNT and YENEEA. Between the trimmed V and J ends, which lost 3 bases and 2 bases, there was a span of 16 bases. CDR3 length equals 17 residues. The CDR3 loop is CASSLGIGGDNTGELFF. CDR3 DNA: TGTGCCAGCAGCTTGGGTATCGGGGGTGACAACACCGGGGAGCTGTTTTTT. Variable domain in full (rest from reference TRBV11-3 and TRBJ2-2): EAGVVQSPRYKIIEKKQPVAFWCNPISGHNTLYWYLQNLGQGPELLIRYENEEAVDDSQLPKDRFSAERLKGVDSTLKIQPAELGDSAVYLCASSLGIGGDNTGELFFGEGSRLTVL.

This chain joins TRBV4-1 and TRBJ2-1; 7 bases fit TRBD2. The CDR3 runs to 17 residues. After removal of 4 bases from V and 0 bases from J, the junction contained 9 bases not matched to a gene. Germline assignment: CDR1 MGHRA and CDR2 YSYEKL. The CDR3 loop reads CASSPGSSGSSYNEQFF. The DNA for the CDR3 is TGCGCCAGCAGCCCAGGATCTAGCGGTAGCTCCTACAATGAGCAGTTCTTC.

V usage is TRBV6-5 and J usage is TRBJ1-1; D call uncertain. Germline assignment: CDR1 MNHEY and CDR2 SVGAGI. CDR3 length: 14 amino acids. Trimming took 5 bases from V and 2 from J, leaving 12 bases between them. CDR3 amino acids: CASSPRSLNTEAFF. The CDR3 DNA reads as TGTGCCAGCAGTCCGCGGAGCCTAAACACTGAAGCTTTCTTT.

This clone was observed a handful of times. The chain carries TRBV7-9 and TRBJ2-5, with 9 bases lining up with TRBD1. V trimming: 5 bases; J trimming: 4 bases; junction bases outside the gene matches: 8. Germline loops: CDR1 SEHNR, CDR2 FQNEAQ (reference sequence). CDR3 length equals 15 residues. The chain's CDR3 is CASSPGTGTGETQYF. The CDR3 nucleotides read TGTGCCAGCAGCCCAGGGACAGGGACAGGAGAGACCCAGTACTTC.

The chain carries TRBV28 and TRBJ1-1, with D perhaps matching TRBD1 (6 bases). CDR1 and CDR2 from the germline V gene are MDHEN and SYDVKM. V gave up 2 bases and J gave up 0 bases, with 10 bases separating them. The CDR3 runs 15 residues. CDR3 sequence: CASSLPGQLNTEAFF. CDR3 coding DNA: TGTGCCAGCAGTTTACCTGGACAGCTGAACACTGAAGCTTTCTTT.

The chain joins TRBV4-3 to TRBJ1-4; maybe TRBD1 (5 bases). V was shortened by 5 bases and J by 4 bases, with 14 bases between the two germline ends. The CDR3 runs to 15 residues. Germline V gene lookup returns CDR1 LGHNA and CDR2 YSLEER. The CDR3 DNA sequence: TGCGCCAGCAGCGGGCAGACGGGGGGTAATGAAAAACTGTTTTTT. This encodes CASSGQTGGNEKLFF.

This clone came up a few times. V is TRBV4-2 and J is TRBJ1-1; D is undetermined. Germline-derived CDR1 and CDR2 are LGHNA and YNFKEQ. This CDR3 has 15 residues. Trimming removed 0 bases from V and 0 bases from J, with 8 bases in between. CDR3 protein: CASSQESVMNTEAFF. The CDR3 nucleotides are TGTGCCAGCAGCCAAGAGTCAGTTATGAACACTGAAGCTTTCTTT.

The gene calls are TRBV7-6 and TRBJ2-5, with TRBD1 matching 7 bases. The germline gives CDR1 SGHVS, CDR2 FNYEAQ. The CDR3 contains 16 residues. The J segment lost 5 bases and the V segment lost 5 bases, leaving 14 bases of the junction unmatched. The CDR3 nucleotides are TGTGCCAGCAGCCTAGATGGTGACAGGGCAAGGGAGACCCAGTACTTC. Its protein is CASSLDGDRARETQYF.

This rearrangement joins TRBV7-2 to TRBJ2-1, with 8 bases matching TRBD2. Germline CDR1 reads SGHTA; CDR2 reads FQGNSA. The V and J ends lost 3 bases and 5 bases, in that order; junction bases with no gene match: 9. The CDR3 sequence is 16 residues long. This CDR3 is CASSFGSGSFDNEQFF. CDR3 in DNA: TGTGCCAGCAGCTTTGGGAGCGGGAGTTTTGACAATGAGCAGTTCTTC.

The genes are TRBV5-4 and TRBJ2-3; 9 nucleotides agree with TRBD2. The V segment lost 1 base and the J segment 2 bases; nucleotides outside the gene matches: 8. The CDR3 consists of 17 residues. In germline, CDR1 is SGHNT, CDR2 YYREEE (reference sequence). The CDR3 coding sequence is TGTGCCAGCAGCTTGCCTTCCCGACTAGCGGACACAGATACGCAGTATTTT. Translation gives CASSLPSRLADTDTQYF.

The V call is TRBV30, the J call TRBJ2-7; D possibly corresponds to TRBD2 (6 bases). Per the germline V gene, CDR1 is GTSNPN and CDR2 is SVGIG (reference sequence). V lost 4 bases, J lost 6 bases, and 19 bases lay in between. The CDR3 runs to 14 residues. The CDR3 bases are TGTGCCTGGACCCAAGGAAACGGGAGAGGCGAGCAGTACTTC. This gives the protein CAWTQGNGRGEQYF.

V gene TRBV7-2 combines with J gene TRBJ2-1; 10 bases line up with TRBD1. The CDR3 is made up of 14 amino acids. The germline CDR1 and CDR2 sequences are SGHTA and FQGNSA. V was pared by 10 bases and J by 7 bases, with 10 bases of the junction left unmatched. The DNA for the CDR3 is TGTGCCACCCGACAGGGGGCGCAATTGAATGAGCAGTTCTTC. Its translation: CATRQGAQLNEQFF.

As DNA, the CDR3 is TGTGCCAGCAGCCAATCACTACGGCCCCCCGGCTACACCTTC. Encoded protein: CASSQSLRPPGYTF. The chain joins TRBV3-1 (or the pseudogene TRBV3-2) to TRBJ1-2, with unresolved D. The V gene's germline CDR1 is LGHDT and CDR2 YNNKEL (reference sequence). The CDR3 sequence is 14 residues long. With 2 bases removed from V and 8 bases from J, the gap between germline ends came to 15 bases.

J is TRBJ2-3 and V is TRBV27, with TRBD2 matching 7 bases. After removal of 7 bases from V and 2 bases from J, the junction contained 9 bases not matched to a gene. Germline CDR1 MNHEY, CDR2 SMNVEV (reference sequence). This CDR3 comprises 15 residues. CDR3 DNA: TGTGCCAGCACCCAGAGCGGGACTTACACAGATACGCAGTATTTT. Translating it yields CASTQSGTYTDTQYF.

This chain joins TRBV28 and TRBJ2-5, with 7 bases aligning to TRBD1. The CDR3 runs to 15 residues. Germline-derived CDR1 and CDR2 are MDHEN and SYDVKM. Germline trimming cut 4 bases from V and 5 bases from J; bases unmatched to any gene: 10. The CDR3 here is CASSSLRQGRETQYF. The CDR3 DNA follows: TGTGCCAGCAGTTCCTTGAGACAGGGTAGGGAGACCCAGTACTTC.

The V gene is TRBV3-1 (or the pseudogene TRBV3-2), the J gene TRBJ2-3; 12 nucleotides align to TRBD2. The CDR3 length is 17 residues. The V gene end was trimmed by 1 base and the J gene end by 1 base; junction bases not matched to a gene: 3. The germline V gene has CDR1 LGHDT and CDR2 YNNKEL (reference sequence). For the CDR3, the DNA is TGTGCCAGCAGCCAAGTATCTAGCGGGGGGGGCACAGATACGCAGTATTTT. Its translation: CASSQVSSGGGTDTQYF.

V usage is TRBV7-3 and J usage is TRBJ1-2; tentative D call: TRBD1 (5 bases). This CDR3 is built from 16 residues. The ends were cut back, 5 bases at V and 0 bases at J, with 16 bases in the middle. Germline V gene lookup returns CDR1 SGHTA and CDR2 FQGTGA. The CDR3 DNA is TGTGCCAGCAGCCCCGTCGGGACGGGAGCTAACTATGGCTACACCTTC. Its protein product is CASSPVGTGANYGYTF.

J is TRBJ1-6 and V is TRBV5-4; 10 bases agree with TRBD1. Germline-derived CDR1 and CDR2 are SGHNT and YYREEE (reference sequence). V lost 2 bases, J lost 9 bases, and 5 bases stayed unmatched. The CDR3 spans 15 residues. The CDR3 region has the DNA TGTGCCAGCAGCTTTATGACAGGGGGCCTTTCACCCCTCCACTTT. Translated, it gives CASSFMTGGLSPLHF.

V usage is TRBV11-1 and J usage is TRBJ2-1; TRBD2 matches at 7 bases. Germline CDR1 reads SGHAT; CDR2 reads FQDESV (reference sequence). The CDR3 consists of 16 residues. V trimming: 1 base; J trimming: 7 bases; junction bases outside the gene matches: 10. The CDR3: CASSLGGGSLRNEQFF. The CDR3 nucleotides are TGTGCCAGCAGCTTAGGGGGCGGGAGCCTTAGGAATGAGCAGTTCTTC.

V and J are TRBV6-2 or TRBV6-3 and TRBJ1-2; tentatively, D is TRBD1 (6 bases). This CDR3 comprises 15 residues. Germline CDR1 MNHEY, CDR2 SVGEGT. Trimming stripped 3 bases from V and 6 bases from J, with 17 bases between. In DNA form, the CDR3 reads TGTGCCAGCAGTTATGGCCCTAACAGGGAGAATGGCTACACCTTC. It is translated as CASSYGPNRENGYTF.

This chain uses TRBV5-1 with TRBJ2-1; TRBD1 agrees at 8 bases. The CDR3 contains 15 residues. J was trimmed by 5 bases and V by 3 bases; bases with no gene match: 7. CDR1 and CDR2 from the germline V gene are SGHRS and YFSETQ. CDR3 nucleotide sequence: TGCGCCAGCAGCTGGACGACAGGGGCCAACAATGAGCAGTTCTTC. Translating gives CASSWTTGANNEQFF.

This chain links TRBV7-2 with TRBJ1-1; D is undetermined. CDR1 is SGHTA and CDR2 is FQGNSA in the germline V gene. This CDR3 has 14 residues. Trimming shortened V by 6 bases and J by 8 bases, and 19 bases separated the two germline ends. CDR3 DNA: TGTGCCAGCAGGGCCCCCGACATCGAGATGGAAGCTTTCTTT. Its translation is CASRAPDIEMEAFF.

This clone showed up just once. The V call is TRBV2, the J call TRBJ2-7; D is undetermined. The length of the CDR3 is 15 residues. The germline V gene has CDR1 SNHLY and CDR2 FYNNEI. V lost 1 base and J lost 1, with 11 bases in between. The CDR3 nucleotides are TGTGCCAGCAGTGAAGGGCAGATTCCTTCCTACGAGCAGTACTTC. This sequence encodes CASSEGQIPSYEQYF.

This clone occurred a few times. This rearrangement joins TRBV9 to TRBJ2-5; maybe TRBD2 (5 bases). V gave up 0 bases and J gave up 1 base, with 13 bases separating them. CDR3 size: 16 residues. CDR1 and CDR2 (germline): SGDLS, YYNGEE. CDR3 DNA: TGTGCCAGCAGCGTAGCAGGAGCGGCGACCCAAGAGACCCAGTACTTC. Translated, it gives CASSVAGAATQETQYF.

The chain is built from TRBV2 and TRBJ1-1; no clear D gene. The CDR3 is 13 residues long. The germline V and J ends were trimmed by 4 bases and 4 bases, with 10 bases remaining between them. The germline gives CDR1 SNHLY, CDR2 FYNNEI. The CDR3 protein is CASSVWGGTEAFF. CDR3 bases: TGTGCCAGCAGTGTATGGGGAGGCACTGAAGCTTTCTTT.

This chain uses TRBV19 with TRBJ2-3, with TRBD2 matching over 9 bases. The CDR3 is 14 amino acids. The germline V gene encodes CDR1 LNHDA and CDR2 SQIVND (reference sequence). The ends lost 6 bases at V and 4 bases at J; junction bases unmatched: 5. The CDR3 DNA is TGTGCCAGTAGCCTTAGCGGGAGCTCAGATACGCAGTATTTT. Translation gives CASSLSGSSDTQYF.

The CDR3 nucleotides are TGTGCCAGCAGTTTGGACAGGGAAGATCGCTACACCTTC. Translating gives CASSLDREDRYTF. The rearrangement links TRBV6-2 or TRBV6-3 to TRBJ1-2; 8 positions agree with TRBD1. J gave up 9 bases and V 4 bases, and 7 bases lay outside the gene matches. The germline V gene encodes CDR1 MNHEY and CDR2 SVGEGT. There are 13 residues in the CDR3.

This clone was seen more than once but under ten times. The chain carries TRBV25-1 and TRBJ2-3, with 8 bases aligning to TRBD1. The CDR3 is 14 residues long. The V and J ends lost 4 bases and 5 bases, in that order; junction bases with no gene match: 5. CDR1 is MGHDK and CDR2 is SYGVNS in the germline V gene. For the CDR3, the DNA is TGTGCCAGCAGTGCGACAGGGGTGCGAGATACGCAGTATTTT. Its translation is CASSATGVRDTQYF.

The chain has TRBV7-2 and TRBJ1-2; the match to TRBD1 covers 7 bases. Germline loops: CDR1 SGHTA, CDR2 FQGNSA. This CDR3 has 15 amino acids. The trim removed 5 bases at V and 8 bases at J, leaving 14 bases unmatched. In DNA form, the CDR3 reads TGTGCCAGCAGCAGCAGGGACAGACGTATTGTAGGCTACACCTTC. It yields the protein CASSSRDRRIVGYTF.